Listed below are T cell receptor beta chains from one sample, sequenced in a study of cytomegalovirus exposure and HLA in healthy donors. Profiling relied on immunoSEQ multiplex PCR, and the TCRdb table lists in-frame clones only, not all of them. The sample contains under 200,000 clones, roughly 89% of which appear only once. Sequenced material: PBMCs. The receptor source for this set is a woman in her late teens or twenties in good health and CMV-seropositive. The CDR3 runs from the conserved cysteine through the conserved F or W. D genes are given only for firm matches. Clone sizes are given selectively: once, few, many, or a class where the clone is expanded.

j_gene | v_gene | d_gene | abundance | CDR3aa | CDR3nt
TRBJ2-3 | TRBV2 | TRBD1 | once | CASSPGQDTDTQYF | TGTGCCAGCAGTCCGGGACAGGACACAGATACGCAGTATTTT
TRBJ1-1 | TRBV18 | NA | NA | CASSGPDSHGTEAFF | TGTGCCAGCTCAGGACCGGACAGTCACGGCACTGAAGCTTTCTTT
TRBJ2-7 | TRBV11-1 | TRBD1 | NA | CASSFGTGSSYEQYF | TGTGCCAGCAGCTTCGGGACAGGAAGCTCCTACGAGCAGTACTTC
TRBJ2-5 | TRBV7-2 | NA | NA | CASSLVRRETQYF | TGTGCCAGCAGCTTAGTTAGGCGGGAGACCCAGTACTTC
TRBJ2-3 | TRBV9 | NA | NA | CASSSSGSDTQYF | TGTGCCAGCAGCTCTTCAGGGTCAGATACGCAGTATTTT
TRBJ2-5 | TRBV7-8 | TRBD2 | NA | CASSPGTSEETQYF | TGTGCCAGCAGCCCAGGGACTAGCGAAGAGACCCAGTACTTC
TRBJ1-6 | TRBV28 | NA | NA | CASRGRVRSPLHF | TGTGCCAGCAGAGGCAGGGTCCGATCACCCCTCCACTTT
TRBJ2-7 | TRBV7-2 | TRBD2 | NA | CASSYPGGAEEQYF | TGTGCCAGCAGCTACCCGGGGGGGGCTGAGGAGCAGTACTTC
TRBJ2-7 | TRBV5-1 | TRBD2 | NA | CASSFYGSGESYEQYF | TGCGCCAGCAGCTTTTACGGGAGCGGGGAGTCCTACGAGCAGTACTTC
TRBJ1-1 | TRBV14 | NA | NA | CASSPGGWNTEAFF | TGTGCCAGCAGCCCCGGGGGGTGGAACACTGAAGCTTTCTTT
TRBJ2-6 | TRBV5-1 | TRBD2 | NA | CASSRLAGGPGANVLTF | TGCGCCAGCAGTCGACTAGCGGGAGGGCCTGGGGCCAACGTCCTGACTTTC
TRBJ2-3 | TRBV2 | TRBD2 | NA | CASRRLAGGTGDTQYF | TGTGCCAGCAGGCGACTAGCGGGGGGGACGGGAGATACGCAGTATTTT
TRBJ1-2 | TRBV11-2 | TRBD1 | NA | CASSFGTATNYGYTF | TGTGCCAGCAGCTTCGGGACAGCTACTAACTATGGCTACACCTTC
TRBJ1-1 | TRBV19 | NA | once | CASREGVLMNTEAFF | TGTGCCAGTAGAGAGGGGGTACTTATGAACACTGAAGCTTTCTTT
TRBJ1-1 | TRBV11-2 | NA | NA | CASSITRDRIVAFF | TGTGCCAGCAGCATTACTAGAGACCGGATTGTAGCTTTCTTT
TRBJ1-5 | TRBV19 | NA | NA | CASKRSLGSNQPQHF | TGTGCCAGTAAGCGGAGCCTCGGCAGCAATCAGCCCCAGCATTTT
TRBJ2-2 | TRBV29-1 | TRBD1 | NA | CSGGEQGMIGELFF | TGCAGCGGGGGCGAACAGGGGATGATCGGGGAGCTGTTTTTT
TRBJ2-7 | TRBV7-2 | TRBD2 | NA | CASSSTSSGRAYEQYF | TGTGCCAGCAGCTCGACGTCTAGCGGGAGGGCCTACGAGCAGTACTTC
TRBJ1-2 | TRBV30 | NA | NA | CAWTGGGADYGYTF | TGTGCCTGGACCGGAGGGGGGGCGGACTATGGCTACACCTTC
TRBJ2-1 | TRBV7-2 | TRBD1 | once | CASSFDRGNYNEQFF | TGTGCCAGCAGTTTTGACAGGGGGAACTACAATGAGCAGTTCTTC
TRBJ1-3 | TRBV18 | NA | NA | CASSGSFGNTIYF | TGTGCCAGCTCAGGGAGTTTTGGAAACACCATATATTTT
TRBJ2-2 | TRBV28 | NA | once | CASSLNGNTGELFF | TGTGCCAGCAGTTTAAACGGGAACACCGGGGAGCTGTTTTTT
TRBJ2-2 | TRBV7-9 | TRBD2 | NA | CASRREGSGELFF | TGTGCCAGCAGACGGGAGGGGTCCGGGGAGCTGTTTTTT
TRBJ2-7 | TRBV6-1 | NA | NA | CASSEGGRAYEQYF | TGTGCCAGCAGTGAGGGCGGCAGGGCCTACGAGCAGTACTTC
TRBJ2-3 | TRBV9 | NA | NA | CASGPGPRRGREDTQYF | TGTGCCAGCGGCCCGGGCCCCCGGCGGGGCCGGGAAGATACGCAGTATTTT
TRBJ2-2 | TRBV9 | NA | NA | CASSVGRRTQAGTGELFF | TGTGCCAGCAGCGTAGGAAGGAGGACCCAAGCGGGCACCGGGGAGCTGTTTTTT
TRBJ1-1 | TRBV30 | NA | NA | CASRGGNTEAFF | TGTGCCTCACGGGGGGGGAACACTGAAGCTTTCTTT
TRBJ2-5 | TRBV5-6 | NA | NA | CASTRGTPAATQYF | TGTGCCAGCACCCGGGGGACTCCCGCGGCGACCCAGTACTTC
TRBJ1-1 | TRBV28 | NA | NA | CASSPAEGMNTEAFF | TGTGCCAGCAGCCCGGCGGAGGGGATGAACACTGAAGCTTTCTTT
TRBJ2-1 | TRBV9 | TRBD2 | NA | CASSPSSGNYNEQFF | TGTGCCAGCAGCCCTTCTAGCGGGAACTACAATGAGCAGTTCTTC
TRBJ2-7 | TRBV15 | NA | NA | CATSRNLASYEQYF | TGTGCCACCAGCAGAAACCTAGCTTCCTACGAGCAGTACTTC
TRBJ1-2 | TRBV9 | NA | NA | CASSVTTGPSGGGYTF | TGTGCCAGCAGCGTAACCACGGGTCCTTCTGGCGGGGGCTACACCTTC
TRBJ2-7 | TRBV5-6 | TRBD2 | NA | CASSGGLAGGYYEQYF | TGTGCCAGCAGCGGTGGACTAGCGGGCGGATACTACGAGCAGTACTTC
TRBJ2-7 | TRBV6-5 | NA | NA | CASSSGGSSYEQYF | TGTGCCAGCAGCTCAGGGGGGAGCTCCTACGAGCAGTACTTC
TRBJ2-7 | TRBV27 | TRBD2 | NA | CASSSPQAGGPYEQYF | TGTGCCAGCAGTTCACCCCAAGCGGGGGGGCCCTACGAGCAGTACTTC
TRBJ2-7 | TRBV18 | NA | once | CASSSDSRRSYEQYF | TGTGCCAGCTCATCCGACAGTCGACGGTCCTACGAGCAGTACTTC
TRBJ2-7 | TRBV29-1 | TRBD1 | NA | CSVGQGSSEQYF | TGCAGCGTTGGACAGGGATCGAGTGAGCAGTACTTC
TRBJ2-7 | TRBV2 | TRBD2 | NA | CASSDGLAGGEIEQYF | TGTGCCAGCAGTGACGGTCTAGCGGGGGGAGAAATCGAGCAGTACTTC
TRBJ1-1 | TRBV7-9 | NA | NA | CASSLGMGDTEAFF | TGTGCCAGCAGCTTAGGTATGGGAGACACTGAAGCTTTCTTT
TRBJ2-5 | TRBV7-9 | TRBD2 | NA | CASSSTGLAGGSETQYF | TGTGCCAGCAGCTCCACCGGACTAGCGGGAGGAAGTGAGACCCAGTACTTC
TRBJ1-2 | TRBV28 | TRBD1 | NA | CASSFPRLQGAYGYTF | TGTGCCAGCAGTTTCCCTCGCCTACAGGGGGCATATGGCTACACCTTC
TRBJ2-7 | TRBV6-5 | TRBD2 | NA | CASSYVTSGPPHEQYF | TGTGCCAGCAGTTACGTGACTAGCGGGCCCCCCCACGAGCAGTACTTC
TRBJ2-7 | TRBV5-1 | TRBD2 | NA | CASSLTSGIAYEQYF | TGCGCCAGCAGCTTGACTAGCGGGATAGCCTACGAGCAGTACTTC
TRBJ1-1 | TRBV5-1 | NA | NA | CASSLQAGFYTEAFF | TGCGCCAGCAGCTTGCAGGCAGGGTTCTACACTGAAGCTTTCTTT
TRBJ2-2 | TRBV18 | NA | NA | CASSPGPAGEVTGELFF | TGTGCCAGCTCACCGGGACCAGCGGGCGAGGTCACCGGGGAGCTGTTTTTT
TRBJ2-7 | TRBV27 | NA | NA | CASSRTVISYEQYF | TGTGCCAGCAGCCGGACAGTGATCTCCTACGAGCAGTACTTC
TRBJ2-3 | TRBV9 | TRBD2 | NA | CASSTGLAGGTDTQYF | TGTGCCAGCAGCACCGGACTAGCGGGGGGCACAGATACGCAGTATTTT
TRBJ1-5 | TRBV6-1 | NA | NA | CASSAKTVNQPQHF | TGTGCCAGCAGTGCAAAAACAGTGAATCAGCCCCAGCATTTT